The 11 T cell receptor beta chains listed next were all sequenced from one sample in a study of OX40 agonist ivuxolimab in advanced cancers. The data were produced by immunoSEQ multiplex PCR, yet TCRdb's version contains in-frame clones alone and is incomplete. Counted here are tens of thousands of clones, roughly 80% occurring once; the ten biggest clones make up about 5%. This material consisted of CD4+ or CD8+ T cells sorted from blood, taken in a trial of the OX40 agonist ivuxolimab. All receptors derive from an adult with an advanced solid tumor such as melanoma, head and neck, liver or kidney cancer.

This clone was observed a handful of times. This rearrangement joins TRBV10-3 to TRBJ1-1; 11 bases fit TRBD1. The trim removed 4 bases at V and 5 bases at J, leaving 0 bases unmatched. CDR3 length: 13 amino acids. Germline CDR1 is ENHRY and CDR2 is SYGVKD. CDR3 in DNA: TGTGCCATCAGTGGGGACAGGGGGACTGAAGCTTTCTTT. As protein: CAISGDRGTEAFF.

The chain couples TRBV9 to TRBJ2-2; D is undetermined. The germline V gene encodes CDR1 SGDLS and CDR2 YYNGEE. Trimming left V 3 bases short and J 0 bases short, with 9 bases between. This CDR3 is 15 amino acids long. This chain's CDR3 is CASSARSTNTGELFF. In DNA, the CDR3 is TGTGCCAGCAGCGCCAGAAGTACGAACACCGGGGAGCTGTTTTTT.

This clone was recorded only once. V and J are TRBV7-2 and TRBJ2-1; 7 nucleotides match TRBD1. The V gene's germline CDR1 is SGHTA and CDR2 FQGNSA. J was trimmed by 0 bases and V by 2 bases; bases with no gene match: 4. This CDR3 contains 16 residues. CDR3 region: CASSLQGVVSYNEQFF. DNA for the CDR3: TGTGCCAGCAGCTTACAGGGGGTAGTCTCCTACAATGAGCAGTTCTTC. The full variable domain, rest sourced from reference TRBV7-2 and TRBJ2-1, is GAGVSQSPSNKVTEKGKDVELRCDPISGHTALYWYRQSLGQGLEFLIYFQGNSAPDKSGLPSDRFSAERTGGSVSTLTIQRTQQEDSAVYLCASSLQGVVSYNEQFFGPGTRLTVL.

The chain recombines TRBV6-5 with TRBJ2-1; 11 bases are shared with TRBD2. The J segment lost 12 bases and the V segment lost 8 bases, leaving 6 bases of the junction unmatched. Germline V gene data show CDR1 as MNHEY and CDR2 as SVGAGI. The CDR3 is 12 amino acids. The CDR3 spells CASGVAGGVQFF. As DNA, the CDR3 is TGTGCCAGCGGGGTAGCGGGAGGGGTGCAGTTCTTC.

J is TRBJ2-3 and V is TRBV5-1; no reliable D call. Per the germline V gene, CDR1 is SGHRS and CDR2 is YFSETQ. Trimming stripped 1 base from V and 0 bases from J, with 12 bases between. This CDR3 is 16 amino acids long. The CDR3 bases are TGCGCCAGCAGCTTGATCCCGGGCGCTAGCACAGATACGCAGTATTTT. The encoded protein is CASSLIPGASTDTQYF.

The V gene is TRBV2, the J gene TRBJ2-7; 11 bases are shared with TRBD1. This CDR3 region has 15 residues. The germline gives CDR1 SNHLY, CDR2 FYNNEI. The ends lost 2 bases at V and 5 bases at J; junction bases unmatched: 5. The CDR3, as DNA: TGTGCCAGCAGTGAACCGGGACAGGGGGAAAACGAGCAGTACTTC. Translation: CASSEPGQGENEQYF.

The chain is built from TRBV11-3 and TRBJ1-1; D gene ambiguous. Germline V CDR1 and CDR2: SGHNT, YENEEA. Trimming shortened V by 3 bases and J by 0 bases, and 11 bases separated the two germline ends. This CDR3 comprises 15 residues. CDR3 loop: CASSFNSPMNTEAFF. The CDR3 bases are TGTGCCAGCAGCTTTAACAGTCCAATGAACACTGAAGCTTTCTTT.

CDR3 sequence: CASSPRDSYGYTF. The CDR3 nucleotides are TGTGCCAGCAGTCCCCGGGACAGCTATGGCTACACCTTC. The chain combines TRBV6-5 with TRBJ1-2, with TRBD1 matching 7 bases. V shed 5 bases and J 4 bases; nucleotides not matched to a gene: 4. Looked up from germline, CDR1 is MNHEY and CDR2 is SVGAGI. This CDR3 region has 13 residues.

This clone showed up just a few times. The chain uses TRBV7-2 and TRBJ1-4, with TRBD1 matching 7 bases. V lost 5 bases, J lost 10 bases, and 19 bases stayed unmatched. Germline CDR1 SGHTA, CDR2 FQGNSA. This CDR3 region has 17 residues. CDR3 DNA sequence: TGTGCCAGCAGCCCTAATGTGGGACAGCCACCTGGTGGAAAACTGTTTTTT. Translated: CASSPNVGQPPGGKLFF.

The gene calls are TRBV6-5 and TRBJ2-1; TRBD2 agrees at 10 bases. J gave up 13 bases and V 2 bases, and 8 bases lay outside the gene matches. This CDR3 contains 14 residues. CDR1 is MNHEY and CDR2 is SVGAGI in the germline V gene. This CDR3 reads CASSYVSTSGAQFF. The CDR3 DNA reads as TGTGCCAGCAGTTACGTAAGCACTAGCGGGGCTCAGTTCTTC.

The chain links TRBV30 to TRBJ1-6, with D possibly matching TRBD1 (6 bases). Germline V gene lookup returns CDR1 GTSNPN and CDR2 SVGIG (reference sequence). V lost 4 bases to trimming and J lost 9 bases, with 13 bases between them. The CDR3 length is 13 residues. CDR3: CAWTLDRTSPLHF. In DNA, the CDR3 is TGTGCCTGGACTTTGGACAGAACTTCACCCCTCCACTTT.